This T cell receptor beta chain stems from a study of response to subunit inactivated influenza vaccine. The CDR3 extends over 15 amino acids. V dropped 4 bases and J dropped 8 bases, with 18 bases sitting between them. This clonotype was detected only a few times. Via MiXCR, TCRdb re-called the RT-PCR reads, giving one row per CDR3 protein. The sample consists of 550,000 to 650,000 distinct CDR3 sequences, roughly 10% of them appearing once. The chain is built from TRBV12-3 or TRBV12-4 and TRBJ2-1, with D tentatively TRBD2 (6 bases). This specimen was PBMCs from blood, taken on the day of vaccination. This sequence originates from a man in his fifties or sixties who received an inactivated influenza vaccine. This chain's CDR3 is CASSSGLAWGDEQFF. The CDR3, as DNA: TGTGCCAGCAGTTCGGGACTCGCTTGGGGGGATGAGCAGTTCTTC.